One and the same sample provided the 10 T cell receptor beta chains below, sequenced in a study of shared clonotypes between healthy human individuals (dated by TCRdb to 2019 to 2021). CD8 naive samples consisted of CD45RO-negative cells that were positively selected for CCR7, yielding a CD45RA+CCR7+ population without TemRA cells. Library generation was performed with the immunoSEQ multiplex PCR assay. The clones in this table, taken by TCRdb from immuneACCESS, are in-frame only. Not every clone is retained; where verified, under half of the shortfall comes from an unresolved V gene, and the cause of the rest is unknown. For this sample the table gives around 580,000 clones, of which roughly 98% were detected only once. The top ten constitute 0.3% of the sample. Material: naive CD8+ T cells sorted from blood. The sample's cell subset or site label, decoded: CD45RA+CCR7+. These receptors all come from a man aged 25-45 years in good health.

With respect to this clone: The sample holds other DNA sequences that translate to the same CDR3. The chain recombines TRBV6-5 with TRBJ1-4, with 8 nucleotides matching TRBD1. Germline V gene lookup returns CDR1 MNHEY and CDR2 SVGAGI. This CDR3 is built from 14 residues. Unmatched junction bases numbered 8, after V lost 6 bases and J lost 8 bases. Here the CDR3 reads CASSRQGLGEKLFF. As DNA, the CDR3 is TGTGCCAGCAGCCGACAGGGGCTCGGGGAAAAACTGTTTTTT.

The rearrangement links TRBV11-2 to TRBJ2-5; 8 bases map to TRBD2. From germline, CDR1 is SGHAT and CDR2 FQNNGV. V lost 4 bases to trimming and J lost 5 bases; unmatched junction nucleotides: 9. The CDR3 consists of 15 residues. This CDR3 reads CASSWAASGGETQYF. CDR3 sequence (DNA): TGTGCCAGCAGCTGGGCCGCATCGGGGGGGGAGACCCAGTACTTC.

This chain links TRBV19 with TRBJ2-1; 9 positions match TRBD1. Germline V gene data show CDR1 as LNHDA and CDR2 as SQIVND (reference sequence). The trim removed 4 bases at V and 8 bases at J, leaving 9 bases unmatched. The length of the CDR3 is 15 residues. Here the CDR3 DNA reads TGTGCCAGTAGTAGGCGGACAGGGGATAGCTATGAGCAGTTCTTC. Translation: CASSRRTGDSYEQFF.

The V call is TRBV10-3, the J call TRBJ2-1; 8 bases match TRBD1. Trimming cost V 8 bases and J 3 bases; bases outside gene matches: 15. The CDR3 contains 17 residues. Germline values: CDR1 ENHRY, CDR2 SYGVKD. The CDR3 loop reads CAIRRENWTGLYNEQFF. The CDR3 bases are TGTGCCATCCGACGGGAGAACTGGACAGGGCTCTACAATGAGCAGTTCTTC.

This CDR3 is CASSPRPNQPQHF. For the CDR3, the DNA is TGTGCCAGCAGCCCTCGACCCAATCAGCCCCAGCATTTT. The chain links TRBV5-5 to TRBJ1-5, with D uncertain. Germline lookup yields CDR1 SGHKS and CDR2 YYEKEE (reference sequence). The V end was cut by 4 bases, the J end by 3 bases, with 8 bases between. This CDR3 region has 13 residues.

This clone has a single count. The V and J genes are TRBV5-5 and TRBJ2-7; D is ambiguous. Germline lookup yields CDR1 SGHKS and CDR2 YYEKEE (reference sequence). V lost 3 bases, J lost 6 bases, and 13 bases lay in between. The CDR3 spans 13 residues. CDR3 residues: CASSSPNLGEQYF. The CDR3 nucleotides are TGTGCCAGCAGCTCCCCTAATCTAGGCGAGCAGTACTTC.

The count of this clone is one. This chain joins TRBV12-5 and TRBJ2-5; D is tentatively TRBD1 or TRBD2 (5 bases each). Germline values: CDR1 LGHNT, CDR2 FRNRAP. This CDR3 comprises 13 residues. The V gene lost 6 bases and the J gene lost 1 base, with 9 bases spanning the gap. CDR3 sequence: CASGPGTQETQYF. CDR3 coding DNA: TGTGCTAGTGGACCAGGGACCCAAGAGACCCAGTACTTC.

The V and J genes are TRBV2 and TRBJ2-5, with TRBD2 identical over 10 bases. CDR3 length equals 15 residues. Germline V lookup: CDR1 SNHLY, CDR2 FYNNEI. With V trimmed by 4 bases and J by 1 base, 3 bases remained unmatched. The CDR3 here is CASSGTSGTQETQYF. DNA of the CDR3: TGTGCCAGCAGTGGCACTAGCGGGACCCAAGAGACCCAGTACTTC.

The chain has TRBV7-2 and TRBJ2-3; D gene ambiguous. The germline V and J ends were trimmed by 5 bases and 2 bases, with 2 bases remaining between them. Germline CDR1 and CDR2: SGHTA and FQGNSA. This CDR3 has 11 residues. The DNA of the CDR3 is TGTGCCAGCAGCCACACAGATACGCAGTATTTT. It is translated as CASSHTDTQYF.

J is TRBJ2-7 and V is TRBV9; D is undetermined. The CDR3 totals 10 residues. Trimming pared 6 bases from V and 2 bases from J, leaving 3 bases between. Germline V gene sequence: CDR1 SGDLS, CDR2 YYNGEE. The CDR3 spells CASNPYEQYF. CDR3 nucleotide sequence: TGTGCCAGCAACCCCTACGAGCAGTACTTC.